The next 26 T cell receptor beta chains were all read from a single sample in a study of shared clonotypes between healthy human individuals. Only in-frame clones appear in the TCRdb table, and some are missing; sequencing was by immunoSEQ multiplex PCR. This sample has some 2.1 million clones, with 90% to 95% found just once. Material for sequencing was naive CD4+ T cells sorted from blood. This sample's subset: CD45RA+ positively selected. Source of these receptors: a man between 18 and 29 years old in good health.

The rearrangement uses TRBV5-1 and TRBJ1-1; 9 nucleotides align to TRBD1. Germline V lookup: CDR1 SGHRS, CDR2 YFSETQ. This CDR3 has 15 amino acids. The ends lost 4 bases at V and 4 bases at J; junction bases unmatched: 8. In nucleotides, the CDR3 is TGCGCCAGCAGCCCGGGACAGGGCGGGATCACTGAAGCTTTCTTT. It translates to CASSPGQGGITEAFF.

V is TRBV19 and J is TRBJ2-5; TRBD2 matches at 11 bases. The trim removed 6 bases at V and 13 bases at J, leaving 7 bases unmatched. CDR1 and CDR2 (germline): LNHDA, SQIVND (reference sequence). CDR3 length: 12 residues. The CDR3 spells CASRTTSGAPYF. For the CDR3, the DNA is TGTGCCAGTAGAACGACTAGCGGGGCCCCGTACTTC.

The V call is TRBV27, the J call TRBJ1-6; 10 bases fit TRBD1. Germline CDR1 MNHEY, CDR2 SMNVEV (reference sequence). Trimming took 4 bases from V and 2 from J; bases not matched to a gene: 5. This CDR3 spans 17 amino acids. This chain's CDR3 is CASSSRTGGPYNSPLHF. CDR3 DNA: TGTGCCAGCAGTTCAAGGACAGGGGGACCCTATAATTCACCCCTCCACTTT.

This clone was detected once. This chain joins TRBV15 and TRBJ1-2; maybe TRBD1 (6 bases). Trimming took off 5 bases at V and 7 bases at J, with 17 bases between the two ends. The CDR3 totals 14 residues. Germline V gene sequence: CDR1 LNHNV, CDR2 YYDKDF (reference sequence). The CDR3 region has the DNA TGTGCCACCAGCGAATTTGACAGGCCCCTTGGCTACACCTTC. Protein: CATSEFDRPLGYTF.

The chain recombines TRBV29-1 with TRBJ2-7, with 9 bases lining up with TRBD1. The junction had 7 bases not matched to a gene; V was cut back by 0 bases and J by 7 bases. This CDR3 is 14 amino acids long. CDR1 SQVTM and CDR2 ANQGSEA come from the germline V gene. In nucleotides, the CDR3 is TGCAGCGTTGAAGAAAATCTGACAGGGGGGGAGCAGTACTTC. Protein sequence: CSVEENLTGGEQYF.

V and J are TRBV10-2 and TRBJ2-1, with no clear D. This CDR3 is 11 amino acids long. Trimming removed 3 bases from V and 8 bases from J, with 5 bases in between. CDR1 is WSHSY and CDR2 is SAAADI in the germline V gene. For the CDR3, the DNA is TGCGCCAGCAGTGAAAGAGATGAGCAGTTCTTC. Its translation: CASSERDEQFF.

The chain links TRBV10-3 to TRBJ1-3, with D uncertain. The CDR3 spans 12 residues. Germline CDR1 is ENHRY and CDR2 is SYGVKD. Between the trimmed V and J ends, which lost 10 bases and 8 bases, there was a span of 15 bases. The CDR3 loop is CATKREEYTIYF. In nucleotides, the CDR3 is TGTGCCACTAAGAGGGAGGAGTACACCATATATTTT.

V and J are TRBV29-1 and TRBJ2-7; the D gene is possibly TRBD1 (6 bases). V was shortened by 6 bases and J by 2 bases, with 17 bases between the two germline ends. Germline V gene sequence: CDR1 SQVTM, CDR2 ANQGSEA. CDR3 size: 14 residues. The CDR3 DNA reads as TGCAGCGTCGGGTTCCAGGGGAGCCCCTACGAGCAGTACTTC. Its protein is CSVGFQGSPYEQYF.

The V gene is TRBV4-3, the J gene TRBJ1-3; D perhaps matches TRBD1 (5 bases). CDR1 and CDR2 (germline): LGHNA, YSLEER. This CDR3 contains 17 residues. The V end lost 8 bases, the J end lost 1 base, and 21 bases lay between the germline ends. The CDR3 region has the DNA TGCGCCAGCGGGTGGGGCACCTCCCTATTTTCTGGAAACACCATATATTTT. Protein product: CASGWGTSLFSGNTIYF.

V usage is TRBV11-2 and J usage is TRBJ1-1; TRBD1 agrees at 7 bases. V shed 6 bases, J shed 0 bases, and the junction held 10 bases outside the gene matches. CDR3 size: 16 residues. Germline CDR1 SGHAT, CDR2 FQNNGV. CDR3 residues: CASRHTQTGMNTEAFF. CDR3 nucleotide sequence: TGTGCCAGCAGACATACTCAGACAGGGATGAACACTGAAGCTTTCTTT. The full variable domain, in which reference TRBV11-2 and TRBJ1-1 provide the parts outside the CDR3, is EAGVAQSPRYKIIEKRQSVAFWCNPISGHATLYWYQQILGQGPKLLIQFQNNGVVDDSQLPKDRFSAERLKGVDSTLKIQPAKLEDSAVYLCASRHTQTGMNTEAFFGQGTRLTVV.

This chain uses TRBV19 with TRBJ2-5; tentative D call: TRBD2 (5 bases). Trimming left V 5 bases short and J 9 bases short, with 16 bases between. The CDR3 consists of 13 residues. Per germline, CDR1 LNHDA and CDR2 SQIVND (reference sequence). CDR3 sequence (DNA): TGTGCCAGTAGTGAGACGGCCGGGAATGCCCAGTACTTC. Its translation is CASSETAGNAQYF.

Here the CDR3 reads CAIYDVIGGRGYTF. DNA for the CDR3: TGTGCCATCTACGACGTGATTGGGGGACGGGGCTACACCTTC. The chain recombines TRBV10-3 with TRBJ1-2; D is possibly TRBD1 (5 bases). Trimming removed 8 bases at V and 8 bases at J, with 21 bases between. The CDR3 contains 14 residues. Per the germline V gene, CDR1 is ENHRY and CDR2 is SYGVKD.

CDR3 amino acids: CASGHYEGSTEAFF. The CDR3 region has the DNA TGTGCCAGCGGGCACTACGAGGGGAGCACTGAAGCTTTCTTT. The chain links TRBV6-5 to TRBJ1-1; D is possibly TRBD1 (5 bases). This CDR3 is 14 amino acids long. V lost 8 bases, J lost 4 bases, and 17 bases lay in between. Per germline, CDR1 MNHEY and CDR2 SVGAGI.

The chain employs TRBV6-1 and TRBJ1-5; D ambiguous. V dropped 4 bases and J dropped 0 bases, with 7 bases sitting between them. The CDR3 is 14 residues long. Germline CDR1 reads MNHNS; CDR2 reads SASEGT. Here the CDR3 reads CASSGNPSNQPQHF. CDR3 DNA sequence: TGTGCCAGCAGTGGGAACCCTAGCAATCAGCCCCAGCATTTT.

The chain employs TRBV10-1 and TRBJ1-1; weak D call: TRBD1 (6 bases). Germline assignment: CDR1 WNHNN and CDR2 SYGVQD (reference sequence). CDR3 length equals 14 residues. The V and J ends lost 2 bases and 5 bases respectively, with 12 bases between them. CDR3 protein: CASSENAGDTEAFF. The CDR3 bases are TGCGCCAGCAGTGAGAATGCAGGGGATACTGAAGCTTTCTTT.

CDR3 region: CASSVVLAGANEQFF. The CDR3 coding sequence is TGTGCCAGCAGCGTAGTATTAGCGGGAGCCAATGAGCAGTTCTTC. The rearrangement joins TRBV9 to TRBJ2-1, with TRBD2 identical over 9 bases. The CDR3 sequence is 15 residues long. J gave up 6 bases and V 0 bases, and 4 bases lay outside the gene matches. Germline-derived CDR1 and CDR2 are SGDLS and YYNGEE.

CDR3 region: CASSAGTPRTTGELFF. CDR3 in DNA: TGTGCCAGCAGCGCCGGGACGCCGAGAACAACCGGGGAGCTGTTTTTT. V usage is TRBV9 and J usage is TRBJ2-2; the D gene could be TRBD1 or TRBD2 (5 bases each). The CDR3 contains 16 residues. V gave up 3 bases and J gave up 5 bases, with 17 bases separating them. Germline V lookup: CDR1 SGDLS, CDR2 YYNGEE.

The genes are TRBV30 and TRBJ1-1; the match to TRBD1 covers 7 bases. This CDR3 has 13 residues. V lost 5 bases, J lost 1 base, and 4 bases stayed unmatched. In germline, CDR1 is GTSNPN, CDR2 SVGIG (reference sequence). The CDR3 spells CAWDRVGNTEAFF. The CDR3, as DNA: TGTGCCTGGGACAGGGTTGGGAACACTGAAGCTTTCTTT.

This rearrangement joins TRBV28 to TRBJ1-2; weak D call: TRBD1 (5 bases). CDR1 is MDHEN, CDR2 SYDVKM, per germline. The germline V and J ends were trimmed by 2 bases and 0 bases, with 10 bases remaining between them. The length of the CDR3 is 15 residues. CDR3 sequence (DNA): TGTGCCAGCAGTTTACGACAGTTAGCTAACTATGGCTACACCTTC. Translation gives CASSLRQLANYGYTF.

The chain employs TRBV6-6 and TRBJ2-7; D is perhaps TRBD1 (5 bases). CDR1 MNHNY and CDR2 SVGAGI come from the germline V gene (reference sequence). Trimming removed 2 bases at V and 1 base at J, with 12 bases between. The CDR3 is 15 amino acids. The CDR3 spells CASSYTQGTSYEQYF. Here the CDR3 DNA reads TGTGCCAGCAGTTACACCCAGGGTACGTCCTACGAGCAGTACTTC.

The CDR3 region has the DNA TGTGCCTGGGGACAGGGGGCCTCCTACGAGCAGTACTTC. Encoded protein: CAWGQGASYEQYF. V usage is TRBV30 and J usage is TRBJ2-7; 11 positions match TRBD1. This CDR3 is built from 13 residues. The germline V gene encodes CDR1 GTSNPN and CDR2 SVGIG (reference sequence). J lost 0 bases, V lost 5 bases, and 0 bases had no gene match. Looking up the rest from reference TRBV30 and TRBJ2-7 gives the full variable domain: SQTIHQWPATLVQPVGSPLSLECTVEGTSNPNLYWYRQAAGRGLQLLFYSVGIGQISSEVPQNLSASRPQDRQFILSSKKLLLSDSGFYLCAWGQGASYEQYFGPGTRLTVT.

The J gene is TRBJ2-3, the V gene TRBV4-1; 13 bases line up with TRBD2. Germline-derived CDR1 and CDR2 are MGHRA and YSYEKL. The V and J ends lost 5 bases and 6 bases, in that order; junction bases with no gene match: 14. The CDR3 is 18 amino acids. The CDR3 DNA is TGCGCCAGCAGCGGGAGCTACGGACTAGCGGGAGAATCTGATACGCAGTATTTT. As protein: CASSGSYGLAGESDTQYF.

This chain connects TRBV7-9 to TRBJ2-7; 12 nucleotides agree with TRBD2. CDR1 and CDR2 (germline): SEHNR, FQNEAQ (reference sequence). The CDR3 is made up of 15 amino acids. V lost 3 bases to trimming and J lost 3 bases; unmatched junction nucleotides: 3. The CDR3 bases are TGTGCCAGCAGCTTTAGACTAGCGGGGGACTACGAGCAGTACTTC. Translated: CASSFRLAGDYEQYF.

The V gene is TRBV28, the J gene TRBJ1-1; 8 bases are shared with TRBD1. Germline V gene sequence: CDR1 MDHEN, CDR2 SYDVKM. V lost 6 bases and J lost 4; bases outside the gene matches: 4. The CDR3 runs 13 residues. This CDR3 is CASSDGQGTEAFF. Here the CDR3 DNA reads TGTGCCAGCAGCGACGGACAGGGCACTGAAGCTTTCTTT.

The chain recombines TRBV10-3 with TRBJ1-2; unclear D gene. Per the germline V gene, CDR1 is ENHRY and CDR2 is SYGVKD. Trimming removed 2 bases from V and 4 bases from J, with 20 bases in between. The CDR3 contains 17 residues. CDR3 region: CAISEMRTPTTFYGYTF. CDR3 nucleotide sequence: TGTGCCATCAGTGAGATGAGGACCCCCACGACTTTCTATGGCTACACCTTC.

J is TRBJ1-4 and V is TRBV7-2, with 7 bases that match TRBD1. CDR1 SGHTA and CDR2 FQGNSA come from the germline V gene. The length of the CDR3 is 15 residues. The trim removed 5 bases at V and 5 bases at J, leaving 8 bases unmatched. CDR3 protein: CASSASTGTNEKLFF. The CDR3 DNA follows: TGTGCCAGCAGCGCCTCGACAGGGACCAATGAAAAACTGTTTTTT. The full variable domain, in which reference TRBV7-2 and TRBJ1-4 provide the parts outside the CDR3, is GAGVSQSPSNKVTEKGKDVELRCDPISGHTALYWYRQSLGQGLEFLIYFQGNSAPDKSGLPSDRFSAERTGGSVSTLTIQRTQQEDSAVYLCASSASTGTNEKLFFGSGTQLSVL.